The source of this T cell receptor beta chain is a study of identical twins. Template switching added a universal primer site, and cDNA bore unique molecular identifiers. TCRdb fed the 5' RACE reads into MiXCR, producing one record per CDR3 protein. The sample yields more than 1.5 million distinct CDR3 sequences, around 29% seen once. Overall study findings and caveats: Researchers reported weaker excess twin sharing in beta out-of-frame sequences.

Between the trimmed V and J ends, which lost 1 base and 9 bases, there was a span of 11 bases. The CDR3 has 13 amino acids. The germline V gene has CDR1 SGHRS and CDR2 YFSETQ. This clonotype was detected only once. The antigen remains unidentified. This sequence joins TRBV5-1 and TRBJ2-1; no reliable D call. The receptor was derived from a newborn girl in good health. What was sequenced was cord blood. The CDR3 loop is CASSLYPPPEQFF. The CDR3 nucleotides are TGCGCCAGCAGCTTGTATCCGCCACCTGAGCAGTTCTTC.